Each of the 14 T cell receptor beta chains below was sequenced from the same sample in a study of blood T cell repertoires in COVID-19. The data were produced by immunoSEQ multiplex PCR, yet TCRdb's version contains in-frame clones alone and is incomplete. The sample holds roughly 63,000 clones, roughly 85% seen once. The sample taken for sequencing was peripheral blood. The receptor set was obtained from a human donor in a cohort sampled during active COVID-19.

The chain's CDR3 is CASRGLAGALNEQFF. The CDR3 bases are TGTGCCAGCAGGGGACTAGCGGGAGCCCTGAATGAGCAGTTCTTC. V is TRBV6-5 and J is TRBJ2-1; 14 nucleotides align to TRBD2. The CDR3 length is 15 residues. Germline V gene sequence: CDR1 MNHEY, CDR2 SVGAGI. The junction had 5 bases not matched to a gene; V was cut back by 6 bases and J by 7 bases.

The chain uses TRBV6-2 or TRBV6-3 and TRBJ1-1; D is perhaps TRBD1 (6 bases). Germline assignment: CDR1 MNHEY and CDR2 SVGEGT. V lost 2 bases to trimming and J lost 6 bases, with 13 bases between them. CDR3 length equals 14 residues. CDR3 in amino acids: CASSYAGGRAEAFF. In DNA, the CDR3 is TGTGCCAGCAGTTACGCCGGGGGGCGTGCTGAAGCTTTCTTT.

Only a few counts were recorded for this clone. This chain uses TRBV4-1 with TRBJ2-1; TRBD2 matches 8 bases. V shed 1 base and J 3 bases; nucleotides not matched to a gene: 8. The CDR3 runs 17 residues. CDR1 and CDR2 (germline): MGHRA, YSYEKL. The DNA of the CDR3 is TGCGCCAGCAGCCAAGGTCCCGTAGCGGGGAGCTACAATGAGCAGTTCTTC. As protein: CASSQGPVAGSYNEQFF.

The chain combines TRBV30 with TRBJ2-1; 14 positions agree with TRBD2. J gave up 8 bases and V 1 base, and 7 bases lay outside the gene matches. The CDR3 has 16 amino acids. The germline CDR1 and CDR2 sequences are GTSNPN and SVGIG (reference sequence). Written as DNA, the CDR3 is TGTGCCTGGAGTGCCGGACTAGCGGGAGGTCTGGATGAGCAGTTCTTC. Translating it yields CAWSAGLAGGLDEQFF.

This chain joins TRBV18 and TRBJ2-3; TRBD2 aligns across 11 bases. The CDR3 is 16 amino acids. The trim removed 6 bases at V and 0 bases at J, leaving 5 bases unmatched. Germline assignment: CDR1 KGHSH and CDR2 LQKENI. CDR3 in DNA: TGTGCCAGCTCGATAAGGACTAGCGGGAGCACAGATACGCAGTATTTT. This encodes CASSIRTSGSTDTQYF.

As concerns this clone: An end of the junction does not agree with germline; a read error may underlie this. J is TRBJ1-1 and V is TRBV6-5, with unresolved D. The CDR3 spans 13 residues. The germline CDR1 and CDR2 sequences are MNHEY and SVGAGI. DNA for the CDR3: TGTGCCAGCAGGGGCCTCTCGAACGCTGAAGCTTTCTTT. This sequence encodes CASRGLSNAEAFF.

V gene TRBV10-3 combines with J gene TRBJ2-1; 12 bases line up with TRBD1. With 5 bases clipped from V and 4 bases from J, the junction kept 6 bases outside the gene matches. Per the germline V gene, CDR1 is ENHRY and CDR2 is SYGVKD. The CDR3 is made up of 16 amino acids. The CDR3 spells CAISPGQGAGYNEQFF. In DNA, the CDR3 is TGTGCCATCAGTCCGGGACAGGGGGCGGGGTACAATGAGCAGTTCTTC.

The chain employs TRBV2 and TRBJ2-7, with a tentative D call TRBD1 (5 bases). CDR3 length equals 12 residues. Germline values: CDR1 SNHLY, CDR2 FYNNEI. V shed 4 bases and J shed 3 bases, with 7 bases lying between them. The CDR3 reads CASSGQYYEQYF. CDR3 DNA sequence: TGTGCCAGCAGTGGACAGTACTACGAGCAGTACTTC.

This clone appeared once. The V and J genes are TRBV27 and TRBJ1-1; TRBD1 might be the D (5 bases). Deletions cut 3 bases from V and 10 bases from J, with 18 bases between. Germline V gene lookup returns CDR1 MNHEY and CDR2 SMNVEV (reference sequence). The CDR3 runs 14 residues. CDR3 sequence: CASSFQSGVGGAFF. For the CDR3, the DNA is TGTGCCAGCAGTTTTCAATCGGGGGTTGGTGGAGCTTTCTTT.

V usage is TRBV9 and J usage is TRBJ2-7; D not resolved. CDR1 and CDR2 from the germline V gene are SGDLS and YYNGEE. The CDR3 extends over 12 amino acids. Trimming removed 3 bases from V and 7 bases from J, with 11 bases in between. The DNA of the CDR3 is TGTGCCAGCAGCGCGTCGGGTGGGGAGCAGTACTTC. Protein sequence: CASSASGGEQYF. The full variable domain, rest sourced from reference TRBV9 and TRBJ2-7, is DSGVTQTPKHLITATGQRVTLRCSPRSGDLSVYWYQQSLDQGLQFLIQYYNGEERAKGNILERFSAQQFPDLHSELNLSSLELGDSALYFCASSASGGEQYFGPGTRLTVT.

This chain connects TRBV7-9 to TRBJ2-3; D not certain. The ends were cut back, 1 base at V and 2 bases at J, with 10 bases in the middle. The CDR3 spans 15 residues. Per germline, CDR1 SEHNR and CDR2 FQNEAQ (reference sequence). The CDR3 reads CASSLVEFFTDTQYF. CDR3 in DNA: TGTGCCAGCAGCTTAGTAGAGTTTTTCACAGATACGCAGTATTTT.

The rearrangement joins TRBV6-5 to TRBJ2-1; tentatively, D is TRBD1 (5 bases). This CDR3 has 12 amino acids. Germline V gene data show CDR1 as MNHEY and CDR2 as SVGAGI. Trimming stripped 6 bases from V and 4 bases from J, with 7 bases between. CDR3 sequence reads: CASRRQYNEQFF. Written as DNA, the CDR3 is TGTGCCAGCAGGAGACAGTACAATGAGCAGTTCTTC.

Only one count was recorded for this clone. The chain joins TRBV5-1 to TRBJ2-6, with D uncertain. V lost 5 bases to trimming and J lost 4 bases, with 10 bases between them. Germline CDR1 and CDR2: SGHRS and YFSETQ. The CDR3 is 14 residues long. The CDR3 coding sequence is TGCGCCAGCAGTGAACTCCCGGGGGCCAACGTCCTGACTTTC. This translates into CASSELPGANVLTF. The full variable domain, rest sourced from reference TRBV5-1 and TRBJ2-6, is KAGVTQTPRYLIKTRGQQVTLSCSPISGHRSVSWYQQTPGQGLQFLFEYFSETQRNKGNFPGRFSGRQFSNSRSEMNVSTLELGDSALYLCASSELPGANVLTFGAGSRLTVL.

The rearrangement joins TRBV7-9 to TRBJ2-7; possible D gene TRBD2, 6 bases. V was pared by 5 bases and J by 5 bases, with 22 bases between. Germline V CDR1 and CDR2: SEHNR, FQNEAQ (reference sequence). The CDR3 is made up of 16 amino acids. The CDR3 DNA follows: TGTGCCAGCAGCCCCCCCCGGGGGAGCGAAAGGGACGAGCAGTACTTC. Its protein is CASSPPRGSERDEQYF.